This TCR beta chain was recovered during a study of T-cell reconstitution after alpha-beta-depleted transplantation in children. This CDR3 spans 16 amino acids. CDR1 and CDR2 (germline): SGHDT, YYEEEE. Trimming removed 4 bases from V and 5 bases from J; junction bases left unmatched: 12. Study-level findings and limits: Several hundred expanded graft clones reportedly supplied alpha-beta T cells about two months after transplant.

Unique molecular identifiers were used to barcode this TCRbeta library. TCRdb reprocessed the PCR reads with MiXCR, giving one entry per CDR3 protein. Of about 980,000 distinct CDR3 sequences listed, less than 30% are singletons. This clonotype has just a few counts. No antigen is known for it. This clonotype was obtained from a boy younger than two who had a stem cell transplant for SCID, so the T cells may come from the graft donor. The V gene is TRBV5-6, the J gene TRBJ2-3; 8 positions agree with TRBD1. The source was PBMCs, mostly from graft donor cells, collected 360 days after TCRalphabeta/CD19-depleted stem cell transplant. In DNA form, the CDR3 reads TGTGCCAGCAGCCCCGGGTACAGGGGGGCGGTAGATACGCAGTATTTT. Translation: CASSPGYRGAVDTQYF.